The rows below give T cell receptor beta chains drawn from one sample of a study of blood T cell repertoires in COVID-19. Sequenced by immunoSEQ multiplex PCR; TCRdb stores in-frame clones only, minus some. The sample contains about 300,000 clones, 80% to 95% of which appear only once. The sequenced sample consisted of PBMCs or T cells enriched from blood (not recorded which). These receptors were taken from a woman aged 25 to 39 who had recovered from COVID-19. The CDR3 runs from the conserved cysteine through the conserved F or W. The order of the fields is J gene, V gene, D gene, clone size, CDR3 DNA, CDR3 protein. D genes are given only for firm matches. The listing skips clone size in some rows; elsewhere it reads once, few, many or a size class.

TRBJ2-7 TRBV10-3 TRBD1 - TGTGCCATCAGTGAGAAGGGGACAGCAGCCTACGAGCAGTACTTC CAISEKGTAAYEQYF
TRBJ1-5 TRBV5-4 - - TGTGCCAGCAGCCTGGGACAAGGGGTTGGTCCCCAGCATTTT CASSLGQGVGPQHF
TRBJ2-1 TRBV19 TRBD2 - TGTGCCAGTAGTATCGCGGCTAGCGGGAGCCACAATGAGCAGTTCTTC CASSIAASGSHNEQFF
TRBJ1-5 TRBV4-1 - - TGCGCCAGCAGCCAAGCTGTTAAGAGTAATCAGCCCCAGCATTTT CASSQAVKSNQPQHF
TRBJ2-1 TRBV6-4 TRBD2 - TGTGCCAGCAGGGAACAAGGGACTAGATTCTACAATGAGCAGTTCTTC CASREQGTRFYNEQFF
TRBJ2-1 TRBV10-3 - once TGTGCCATCAGTGACCCTAGCTTTAATGAGCAGTTCTTC CAISDPSFNEQFF
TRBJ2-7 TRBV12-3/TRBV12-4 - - TGTGCCAGCAGAACGGCAGGCAACTACGAGCAGTACTTC CASRTAGNYEQYF
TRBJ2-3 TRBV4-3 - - TGCGCCAGCAGCCAAGGACACGCGGGGGCTCGGAGCACAGATACGCAGTATTTT CASSQGHAGARSTDTQYF
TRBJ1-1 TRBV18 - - TGTGCCAGCTCAACAGGGACCAACACTGAAGCTTTCTTT CASSTGTNTEAFF
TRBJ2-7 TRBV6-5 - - TGTGCCAGCAGTTACTCGGGAGGTGACTACTCCTACGAGCAGTACTTC CASSYSGGDYSYEQYF
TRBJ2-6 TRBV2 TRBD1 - TGTGCCAGCATGGACAGGGGATCCGGGGCCAACGTCCTGACTTTC CASMDRGSGANVLTF
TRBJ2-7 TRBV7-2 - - TGTGCCAGCAGCTTAGCGAGGACAGCCGACTACGAGCAGTACTTC CASSLARTADYEQYF
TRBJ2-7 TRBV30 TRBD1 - TGTGCCTGTGACAGGGGCTCCTACGAGCAGTACTTC CACDRGSYEQYF
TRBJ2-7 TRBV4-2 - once TGTGCCAGCAGCCAAGGCGTAGCAAACGAGCAGTACTTC CASSQGVANEQYF
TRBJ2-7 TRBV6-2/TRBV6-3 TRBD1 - TGTGCCAGCAGTTATCCGGGACAGGGATGCTTC CASSYPGQGCF
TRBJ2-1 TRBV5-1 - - TGCGCCAGCAGCTTGGGACTAGTAAACCCCCCGTACAATGAGCAGTTCTTC CASSLGLVNPPYNEQFF
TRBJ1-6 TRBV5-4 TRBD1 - TGTGCCAGCAGCTTGGAGACAGGGAGAATCGGATCCCTCCACTTT CASSLETGRIGSLHF
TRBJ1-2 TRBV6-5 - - TGTGCCAGCACTACGGACTATGGCTACACCTTC CASTTDYGYTF
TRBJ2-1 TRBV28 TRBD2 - TGTGCCAGCAGCCCGGCGCTAGCGGGAGTTGCCAATGAGCAGTTCTTC CASSPALAGVANEQFF
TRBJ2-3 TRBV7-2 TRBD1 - TGTGCCAGCAGCTCCCCCGGGACAGGCACTCAGGCGCAGTATTTT CASSSPGTGTQAQYF
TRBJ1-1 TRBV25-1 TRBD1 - TGTGCCAGCAGTGGTTACAGGGGTGAAGCTTTCTTT CASSGYRGEAFF
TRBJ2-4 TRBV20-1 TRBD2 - TGCAGTGCTAGTCTGGCGGGAGGGGGGGCCAAAAACATTCAGTACTTC CSASLAGGGAKNIQYF
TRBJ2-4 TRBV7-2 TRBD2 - TGTGCCAGCAGCTTTCCGGGAGGGCCCGAAAACATTCAGTACTTC CASSFPGGPENIQYF
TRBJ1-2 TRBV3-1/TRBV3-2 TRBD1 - TGTGCCAGCAGCCAAGAACGGACAGGGAGAGGCTACACCTTC CASSQERTGRGYTF
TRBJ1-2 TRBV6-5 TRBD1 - TGTGCCAGCAGTTCCCTAACGGACAGGTTCTATGGCTACACCTTC CASSSLTDRFYGYTF
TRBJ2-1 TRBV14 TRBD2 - TGTGCCAGCAGCCAAGAACTCCACGGACTAGCAATCGGCAATGAGCAGTTCTTC CASSQELHGLAIGNEQFF
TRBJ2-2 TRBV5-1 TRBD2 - TGCGCCAGCAGCTTGGTTTTGAAGACTAGCTTGCACACCGGGGAGCTGTTTTTT CASSLVLKTSLHTGELFF
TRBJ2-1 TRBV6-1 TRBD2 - TGTGCCAGCAGTGATAGCGGGAGCTCCTACAATGAGCAGTTCTTC CASSDSGSSYNEQFF
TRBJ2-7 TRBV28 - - TGTGCCAGCAAGTCCCATCGAGGGTCGGCCAGACGAACCTACGAGCAGTACTTC CASKSHRGSARRTYEQYF
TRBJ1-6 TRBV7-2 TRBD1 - TGTGCCAGCAGCCCTCCGGGACAGGGTAGTTCACCCCTCCACTTT CASSPPGQGSSPLHF
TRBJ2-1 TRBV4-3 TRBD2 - TGCGCCAGCGACGAAAGACTAGCGGGATTCGATGAGCAGTTCTTC CASDERLAGFDEQFF
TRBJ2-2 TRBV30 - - TGTGCCTGGATGTCCAGGGTGGCCACCGGGGAGCTGTTTTTT CAWMSRVATGELFF
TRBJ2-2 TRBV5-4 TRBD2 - TGTGCCAGCAGGGGGGGACTAGCGGGTAGCACCGGGGAGCTGTTTTTT CASRGGLAGSTGELFF
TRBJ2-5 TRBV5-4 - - TGTGCCAGCAGCTTGGGTGCGTCATTACAAGAGCGGTCCCAGTACTTC CASSLGASLQERSQYF
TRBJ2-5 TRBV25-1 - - TGTGCCAGCAGTGATACCAGGGTCTTCCAAGAGACCCAGTACTTC CASSDTRVFQETQYF
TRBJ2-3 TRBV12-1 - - TGTGCCAGCAGCTTTGGCGGGCCTAGCACAGATACGCAGTATTTT CASSFGGPSTDTQYF
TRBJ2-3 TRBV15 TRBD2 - TGTGCCACCAGCAGAGTTTCGGGGGGGCCCACAGATACGCAGTATTTT CATSRVSGGPTDTQYF
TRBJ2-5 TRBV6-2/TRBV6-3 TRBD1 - TGTGCCAGCAGTATACAACAGGGGGGAGAGACCCAGTACTTC CASSIQQGGETQYF
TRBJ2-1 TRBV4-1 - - TGCGCCAGCAGCCAAGAGGGCTTTGCCGACAATGAGCAGTTCTTC CASSQEGFADNEQFF
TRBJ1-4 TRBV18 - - TGTGCCAGCTCACCAAAGTGGCAGGGTATATCTTGGGCGGATGAAAAACTGTTTTTT CASSPKWQGISWADEKLFF
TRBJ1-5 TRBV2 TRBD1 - TGTGCCAGCAGCGGAGCTAGGACAGGCGGACACAATCAGCCCCAGCATTTT CASSGARTGGHNQPQHF
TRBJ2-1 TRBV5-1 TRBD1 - TGCGCCAGCAGCTTGAGGGGGACAGGGTCATTAGATGAGCAGTTCTTC CASSLRGTGSLDEQFF
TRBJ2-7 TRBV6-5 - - TGTGCCAGCAGTTACGAGCGCACCACCGCCTACGAGCAGTACTTC CASSYERTTAYEQYF
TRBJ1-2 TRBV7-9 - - TGTGCCAGCAGCTTAGGGAACTCGGAGTTAGCCTATGGCTACACCTTC CASSLGNSELAYGYTF
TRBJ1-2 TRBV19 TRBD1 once TGTGCCAGTACCCCGACAGGGGGCGTCGGGCGCTACACCTTC CASTPTGGVGRYTF
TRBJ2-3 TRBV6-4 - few TGTGCCAGCAGTGACGGGCAGGGCACAGATACGCAGTATTTT CASSDGQGTDTQYF
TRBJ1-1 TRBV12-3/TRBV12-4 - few TGTGCCAGCAGTTCCGCGGGGGAAGCTTTCTTT CASSSAGEAFF
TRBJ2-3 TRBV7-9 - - TGTGCCAGCAGCTTAGTTTCTACCACCACAGATACGCAGTATTTT CASSLVSTTTDTQYF
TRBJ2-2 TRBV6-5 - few TGTGCCAGCAACAGGCAGAACACCGGGGAGCTGTTTTTT CASNRQNTGELFF
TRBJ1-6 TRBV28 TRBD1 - TGTGCCAGCAGCCTGACAGGGATGAATTCACCCCTCCACTTT CASSLTGMNSPLHF
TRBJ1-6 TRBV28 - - TGTGCCAGCAGTCTCCAACCCCTGGGTGGGCAGAAAAAACTCCACTTT CASSLQPLGGQKKLHF
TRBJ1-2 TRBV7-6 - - TGTGCCAGCCATTCAGGACAGAGCTATGGCTACACCTTC CASHSGQSYGYTF
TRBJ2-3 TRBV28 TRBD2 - TGTGCCAGCACCGACGGACTAGCGGGAGGTGATACGCAGTATTTT CASTDGLAGGDTQYF